What follows are 30 T cell receptor beta chains derived from one specimen sequenced in a study of shared clonotypes between healthy human individuals. Naive-designated CD8 cells lacked CD45RO, were positively enriched for CCR7, and omitted terminally differentiated effector memory CD45RA+ cells. The protocol was immunoSEQ multiplex PCR, while the TCRdb copy is restricted to in-frame clones and leaves out a portion. The sample consists of around 1,900,000 clones, around 93% of them appearing once. Sequencing was carried out using naive CD8+ T cells from PBMCs. These TCRs come from a man younger than 35 in good health. Some clones in this sample may be carry-over from other donors' samples.

This rearrangement joins TRBV6-1 to TRBJ1-5; D is undetermined. CDR1 and CDR2 from the germline V gene are MNHNS and SASEGT. Deletions cut 1 base from V and 0 bases from J, with 22 bases between. The CDR3 length is 20 residues. The DNA for the CDR3 is TGTGCCAGCAGTGAAGTTGGTGGCAGCTATTCAGACTATAGCAATCAGCCCCAGCATTTT. Its protein is CASSEVGGSYSDYSNQPQHF.

V is TRBV7-8 and J is TRBJ1-1; D is unresolved. Between the trimmed V and J ends, which lost 5 bases and 2 bases, there was a span of 21 bases. The CDR3 is made up of 17 amino acids. Per the germline V gene, CDR1 is SGHVS and CDR2 is FQNEAQ. The CDR3 bases are TGTGCCAGCAGCCCCACTTCGGGTTGGGCGATTAACACTGAAGCTTTCTTT. It specifies CASSPTSGWAINTEAFF. The whole variable domain, filled in from reference TRBV7-8 and TRBJ1-1, reads GAGVSQSPRYKVAKRGQDVALRCDPISGHVSLFWYQQALGQGPEFLTYFQNEAQLDKSGLPSDRFFAERPEGSVSTLKIQRTQQEDSAVYLCASSPTSGWAINTEAFFGQGTRLTVV.

Of note for this clone: In the same sample, other DNA sequences code for this CDR3. V and J are TRBV2 and TRBJ2-1; the D is unclear. The CDR3 spans 12 residues. V dropped 3 bases and J dropped 4 bases, with 4 bases sitting between them. CDR1 is SNHLY, CDR2 FYNNEI, per germline. CDR3 residues: CASSDGYNEQFF. The CDR3 DNA follows: TGTGCCAGCAGTGATGGGTACAATGAGCAGTTCTTC.

V usage is TRBV9 and J usage is TRBJ2-7, with 10 positions matching TRBD1. CDR3 length equals 13 residues. Germline loops: CDR1 SGDLS, CDR2 YYNGEE. V lost 3 bases and J lost 7; bases outside the gene matches: 4. CDR3 sequence (DNA): TGTGCCAGCAGCGATGGGACAGGGGTTGAGCAGTACTTC. Protein: CASSDGTGVEQYF.

This chain links TRBV2 with TRBJ2-2; 8 bases align to TRBD2. The CDR3 loop spans 17 amino acids. The J segment lost 4 bases and the V segment lost 2 bases, leaving 9 bases of the junction unmatched. Germline V gene sequence: CDR1 SNHLY, CDR2 FYNNEI. The CDR3 sequence is CASSERREESGTGELFF. For the CDR3, the DNA is TGTGCCAGCAGTGAACGGCGGGAGGAGTCCGGCACCGGGGAGCTGTTTTTT.

V is TRBV27 and J is TRBJ2-2; tentative D call: TRBD1 (7 bases). Germline CDR1 and CDR2: MNHEY and SMNVEV (reference sequence). Trimming removed 7 bases at V and 5 bases at J, with 14 bases between. The CDR3 has 14 residues. The CDR3 DNA follows: TGTGCCAGCACCCAGGGGGGTCGGACCGGGGAGCTGTTTTTT. Its protein product is CASTQGGRTGELFF.

This clone was recorded a few times. This sequence joins TRBV7-3 and TRBJ2-1; D may be TRBD1 (6 bases). V lost 5 bases and J 7 bases, leaving 18 bases between the germline ends. The CDR3 is made up of 15 amino acids. CDR1 and CDR2 (germline): SGHTA, FQGTGA. CDR3 sequence reads: CASSPSKGQGNEQFF. The DNA of the CDR3 is TGTGCCAGCAGCCCCTCAAAGGGGCAGGGGAATGAGCAGTTCTTC.

The chain carries TRBV28 and TRBJ2-7; 11 positions match TRBD2. This CDR3 spans 13 amino acids. Germline loops: CDR1 MDHEN, CDR2 SYDVKM. The trim removed 8 bases at V and 4 bases at J, leaving 4 bases unmatched. The CDR3 coding sequence is TGTGCCAGCCTGACTAGCGGGATTTACGAGCAGTACTTC. Translated, it gives CASLTSGIYEQYF.

The rearrangement uses TRBV5-1 and TRBJ1-1; a weak D match, TRBD1 (6 bases). The V end was cut by 4 bases, the J end by 2 bases, with 12 bases between. The germline V gene encodes CDR1 SGHRS and CDR2 YFSETQ. This CDR3 comprises 14 residues. CDR3 nucleotides: TGCGCCAGCAGCCTTAGGGGGGATAACACTGAAGCTTTCTTT. Amino acids: CASSLRGDNTEAFF.

The chain combines TRBV9 with TRBJ2-5; possible D gene TRBD2, 5 bases. Germline-derived CDR1 and CDR2 are SGDLS and YYNGEE. The CDR3 runs 16 residues. V was clipped by 0 bases and J by 1 base, with 13 bases between them. The CDR3 DNA sequence: TGTGCCAGCAGCGTAGGTGGGAGCGGTTTCCAAGAGACCCAGTACTTC. Encoded protein: CASSVGGSGFQETQYF.

The chain couples TRBV28 to TRBJ2-2; maybe TRBD2 (6 bases). Trimming left V 3 bases short and J 6 bases short, with 14 bases between. The CDR3 loop spans 15 amino acids. The germline CDR1 and CDR2 sequences are MDHEN and SYDVKM. The CDR3 nucleotides are TGTGCCAGCAGTTTCGGGCAGGAGGGCCCCGGGGAGCTGTTTTTT. It codes for CASSFGQEGPGELFF.

With respect to this clone: The same CDR3 arises from other DNA sequences in this sample as well. This CDR3 reads CASSYGDRGLYEQYF. CDR3 DNA: TGTGCCAGCAGTTACGGGGACAGGGGCCTCTACGAGCAGTACTTC. This chain joins TRBV6-5 and TRBJ2-7; 10 positions match TRBD1. Trimming took 2 bases from V and 3 from J; bases not matched to a gene: 4. The CDR3 totals 15 residues. CDR1 is MNHEY and CDR2 is SVGAGI in the germline V gene.

The V call is TRBV7-2, the J call TRBJ2-7; the match to TRBD1 covers 9 bases. Unmatched junction bases numbered 10, after V lost 4 bases and J lost 3 bases. The CDR3 loop spans 16 amino acids. Germline CDR1 is SGHTA and CDR2 is FQGNSA. CDR3 sequence reads: CASSYPFETGGYEQYF. As DNA, the CDR3 is TGTGCCAGCAGCTACCCTTTCGAGACAGGGGGCTACGAGCAGTACTTC. Looking up the rest from reference TRBV7-2 and TRBJ2-7 gives the full variable domain: GAGVSQSPSNKVTEKGKDVELRCDPISGHTALYWYRQSLGQGLEFLIYFQGNSAPDKSGLPSDRFSAERTGGSVSTLTIQRTQQEDSAVYLCASSYPFETGGYEQYFGPGTRLTVT.

CDR3 in amino acids: CASSRDSSPNYGYTF. The CDR3 DNA follows: TGTGCCAGCAGTCGGGACTCCAGCCCTAACTATGGCTACACCTTC. This chain uses TRBV27 with TRBJ1-2, with D possibly being TRBD1 (5 bases). Germline CDR1 MNHEY, CDR2 SMNVEV (reference sequence). The CDR3 length is 15 residues. V lost 5 bases to trimming and J lost 0 bases, with 13 bases between them.

This clone was observed a single time. The V gene is TRBV5-4, the J gene TRBJ2-7; 8 bases line up with TRBD1. The CDR3 is 14 residues long. V was pared by 4 bases and J by 0 bases, with 3 bases of the junction left unmatched. The V gene's germline CDR1 is SGHNT and CDR2 YYREEE (reference sequence). CDR3 amino acids: CASSRTGNSYEQYF. Written as DNA, the CDR3 is TGTGCCAGCAGCCGGACAGGGAACTCCTACGAGCAGTACTTC.

This clone was found a few times. The rearrangement uses TRBV29-1 and TRBJ1-1; the D is unclear. CDR1 SQVTM and CDR2 ANQGSEA come from the germline V gene. This CDR3 spans 10 amino acids. V was cut by 0 bases and J by 7 bases, with 3 bases left in between. CDR3 residues: CSVEDSEAFF. The CDR3 nucleotides are TGCAGCGTTGAAGACAGTGAAGCTTTCTTT.

The chain couples TRBV7-8 to TRBJ2-1; D is unclear. V was cut by 6 bases and J by 3 bases, with 6 bases left in between. In germline, CDR1 is SGHVS, CDR2 FQNEAQ. This CDR3 contains 12 residues. The CDR3 region is CASSEFYNEQFF. The CDR3 DNA sequence: TGTGCCAGCAGTGAGTTCTACAATGAGCAGTTCTTC.

This clone showed up just a few times. The chain is built from TRBV11-2 and TRBJ1-5, with 7 bases matching TRBD1. Germline trimming cut 5 bases from V and 4 bases from J; bases unmatched to any gene: 2. The CDR3 loop spans 13 amino acids. Germline loops: CDR1 SGHAT, CDR2 FQNNGV. CDR3 amino acids: CASSPDRNQPQHF. CDR3 bases: TGTGCCAGCAGCCCGGACAGGAATCAGCCCCAGCATTTT.

The chain has TRBV27 and TRBJ1-5; 7 nucleotides align to TRBD1. The junction had 11 bases not matched to a gene; V was cut back by 5 bases and J by 4 bases. Germline values: CDR1 MNHEY, CDR2 SMNVEV (reference sequence). This CDR3 region has 16 residues. The CDR3 region is CASSPLTGLDNQPQHF. CDR3 coding DNA: TGTGCCAGCAGTCCCCTGACAGGGCTAGATAATCAGCCCCAGCATTTT.

About this clone itself: Relative to the germline gene, one junction end is altered; a read error may explain this. This chain connects TRBV7-2 to TRBJ1-5; D not resolved. CDR3 length: 13 amino acids. Germline V gene lookup returns CDR1 SGHTA and CDR2 FQGNSA. CDR3 bases: TGTGCCAGCAGCTTAGCTGGCAAACAGCCCCAGCATTTT. Translated, it gives CASSLAGKQPQHF.

The DNA of the CDR3 is TGTGCCAGCAGCGTAGTGTCAGGGGGCGTCAATGAGCAGTTCTTC. Amino acids: CASSVVSGGVNEQFF. V gene TRBV9 combines with J gene TRBJ2-1; 8 bases fit TRBD1. After removal of 0 bases from V and 6 bases from J, the junction contained 5 bases not matched to a gene. The CDR3 is 15 residues long. Germline CDR1 reads SGDLS; CDR2 reads YYNGEE.

This chain links TRBV5-1 with TRBJ1-3; D is ambiguous. The V gene lost 0 bases and the J gene lost 4 bases, with 5 bases spanning the gap. This CDR3 is built from 13 residues. The germline V gene has CDR1 SGHRS and CDR2 YFSETQ. As DNA, the CDR3 is TGCGCCAGCAGCTTGGACGCAGGAAACACCATATATTTT. Protein: CASSLDAGNTIYF.

This clone was recorded once. This chain uses TRBV27 with TRBJ1-1; TRBD1 matches 9 bases. V lost 3 bases, J lost 4 bases, and 6 bases stayed unmatched. The V gene's germline CDR1 is MNHEY and CDR2 SMNVEV (reference sequence). The CDR3 is 15 residues long. The DNA for the CDR3 is TGTGCCAGCAGTTTGGGGGGACAGGGATTCACTGAAGCTTTCTTT. This gives the protein CASSLGGQGFTEAFF.

This chain links TRBV10-3 with TRBJ2-2; 10 nucleotides line up with TRBD1. The CDR3 is 17 residues long. The germline V gene encodes CDR1 ENHRY and CDR2 SYGVKD. V lost 2 bases, J lost 3 bases, and 6 bases stayed unmatched. The CDR3 loop is CAISERGGTGDTGELFF. In nucleotides, the CDR3 is TGTGCCATCAGTGAGAGGGGCGGGACAGGGGACACCGGGGAGCTGTTTTTT.

V usage is TRBV14 and J usage is TRBJ1-3; D is ambiguous. The CDR3 covers 15 residues. Per the germline V gene, CDR1 is SGHDN and CDR2 is FVKESK. The V and J ends lost 0 bases and 0 bases respectively, with 6 bases between them. CDR3 region: CASSQDGYSGNTIYF. CDR3 sequence (DNA): TGTGCCAGCAGCCAAGATGGCTACTCTGGAAACACCATATATTTT. Combining the CDR3 with reference TRBV14 and TRBJ1-3 gives the whole variable domain EAGVTQFPSHSVIEKGQTVTLRCDPISGHDNLYWYRRVMGKEIKFLLHFVKESKQDESGMPNNRFLAERTGGTYSTLKVQPAELEDSGVYFCASSQDGYSGNTIYFGEGSWLTVV.

The chain joins TRBV6-5 to TRBJ1-2, with a possible D match to TRBD1 (6 bases). This CDR3 contains 13 residues. V was clipped by 6 bases and J by 7 bases, with 15 bases between them. Germline CDR1 and CDR2: MNHEY and SVGAGI. The chain's CDR3 is CASSEGRGLGYTF. For the CDR3, the DNA is TGTGCCAGCAGCGAGGGCAGGGGACTTGGCTACACCTTC.

The gene calls are TRBV11-2 and TRBJ2-3; 9 bases are shared with TRBD2. CDR1 and CDR2 (germline): SGHAT, FQNNGV. The J segment lost 2 bases and the V segment lost 2 bases, leaving 11 bases of the junction unmatched. The CDR3 extends over 18 amino acids. CDR3 in amino acids: CASSLRNGLAGITDTQYF. The DNA for the CDR3 is TGTGCCAGCAGCTTACGGAACGGGCTAGCGGGGATCACAGATACGCAGTATTTT.

Of note for this clone: At the DNA level, this CDR3 is encoded by other sequences in the same sample as well. The CDR3 here is CASSLVTGAVYEQYF. The CDR3 DNA is TGTGCCAGCAGCTTAGTAACAGGGGCTGTGTACGAGCAGTACTTC. J is TRBJ2-7 and V is TRBV7-2; TRBD1 aligns across 7 bases. Germline V CDR1 and CDR2: SGHTA, FQGNSA. This CDR3 comprises 15 residues. Germline trimming cut 1 base from V and 4 bases from J; bases unmatched to any gene: 7.

In DNA, the CDR3 is TGCGCCAGCAGCCAACCCGGGAGGGCTTACGAGCAGTACTTC. Translated, it gives CASSQPGRAYEQYF. This chain links TRBV4-1 with TRBJ2-7; 8 bases line up with TRBD2. Trimming cost V 2 bases and J 4 bases; bases outside gene matches: 4. The germline gives CDR1 MGHRA, CDR2 YSYEKL. CDR3 length: 14 amino acids.

The chain employs TRBV7-8 and TRBJ2-7, with D maybe TRBD2 (6 bases). Germline V CDR1 and CDR2: SGHVS, FQNEAQ. V lost 1 base and J 2 bases, leaving 18 bases between the germline ends. CDR3 length: 17 residues. CDR3 nucleotide sequence: TGTGCCAGCAGCTTAGGGGTCGGGGGAGATTTACCCTACGAGCAGTACTTC. Translating gives CASSLGVGGDLPYEQYF.